Following are 22 T cell receptor beta chains from one sample sequenced in a study of blood T cells in healthy people across ages. PCR was performed a second time for roughly 7 to 12 cycles using a sample-barcoded 5' primer and a J-beta primer mix. TCRdb re-analysed the 5' RACE reads in MiXCR, keeping a single row per CDR3 protein. Altogether fewer than 2,000,000 distinct CDR3 sequences are present, around 40% being singletons, with the ten largest covering more than 20%. Sequencing input: blood. These receptors were collected from a human donor in good health.

V usage is TRBV3-1 and J usage is TRBJ1-3; D is uncertain. V was clipped by 4 bases and J by 1 base, with 11 bases between them. Germline V gives CDR1 LGHDT, CDR2 YNNKEL (reference sequence). There are 15 residues in the CDR3. DNA of the CDR3: TGTGCCAGCAGCCCGGACTCCTGGTCTGGAAACACCATATATTTT. Translating gives CASSPDSWSGNTIYF.

This clonotype showed up just a few times. The chain uses TRBV11-3 and TRBJ1-2; D is unclear. Germline loops: CDR1 SGHNT, CDR2 YENEEA. V was clipped by 0 bases and J by 3 bases, with 11 bases between them. There are 15 residues in the CDR3. The CDR3 region is CASSLEGVTYYGYTF. The CDR3, as DNA: TGTGCCAGCAGCTTAGAGGGTGTAACATACTATGGCTACACCTTC. Full variable domain (rest looked up from reference TRBV11-3 and TRBJ1-2): EAGVVQSPRYKIIEKKQPVAFWCNPISGHNTLYWYLQNLGQGPELLIRYENEEAVDDSQLPKDRFSAERLKGVDSTLKIQPAELGDSAVYLCASSLEGVTYYGYTFGSGTRLTVV.

The chain recombines TRBV20-1 with TRBJ1-2; the D is unclear. The V gene lost 3 bases and the J gene lost 1 base, with 12 bases spanning the gap. The length of the CDR3 is 14 residues. Germline lookup yields CDR1 DFQATT and CDR2 SNEGSKA (reference sequence). The CDR3, as DNA: TGCAGTGCTAGGATCCGAGGAAGTAACTATGGCTACACCTTC. Its protein is CSARIRGSNYGYTF.

This clonotype was counted between two and nine times. The chain recombines TRBV7-2 with TRBJ2-1, with D possibly being TRBD2 (6 bases). V gave up 4 bases and J gave up 8 bases, with 15 bases separating them. CDR3 size: 14 residues. Per germline, CDR1 SGHTA and CDR2 FQGNSA. This chain's CDR3 is CASSSLLAAHEQFF. The CDR3 nucleotides are TGTGCCAGCAGCTCCCTTTTAGCGGCCCATGAGCAGTTCTTC.

The chain is built from TRBV29-1 and TRBJ1-1, with D uncertain. V lost 6 bases, J lost 7 bases, and 15 bases lay in between. The germline V gene encodes CDR1 SQVTM and CDR2 ANQGSEA. The CDR3 length is 12 residues. CDR3 loop: CSVPGAMSEAFF. CDR3 in DNA: TGCAGCGTCCCCGGAGCCATGAGTGAAGCTTTCTTT. Drawing the rest from reference TRBV29-1 and TRBJ1-1, the complete variable domain is SAVISQKPSRDICQRGTSLTIQCQVDSQVTMMFWYRQQPGQSLTLIATANQGSEATYESGFVIDKFPISRPNLTFSTLTVSNMSPEDSSIYLCSVPGAMSEAFFGQGTRLTVV.

Details on this clonotype: The CDR3 does not end in the conserved phenylalanine or tryptophan, so this is likely a read error. This chain uses TRBV7-3 with TRBJ1-2, with D uncertain. This CDR3 region has 13 residues. V lost 3 bases, J lost 6 bases, and 11 bases lay in between. Per the germline V gene, CDR1 is SGHTA and CDR2 is FQGTGA. The CDR3 nucleotides are TGTGCCAGCAGCTTTACAGTGTCCAATGGCTACACCTGC. Its translation: CASSFTVSNGYTC.

V is TRBV5-1 and J is TRBJ1-2; tentative D call: TRBD1 (5 bases). Germline loops: CDR1 SGHRS, CDR2 YFSETQ. Trimming pared 6 bases from V and 0 bases from J, leaving 18 bases between. This CDR3 spans 16 amino acids. The CDR3 DNA is TGCGCCAGCACCCCGACAGCAATCGACTCTAACTATGGCTACACCTTC. It codes for CASTPTAIDSNYGYTF.

The chain is built from TRBV29-1 and TRBJ2-4; no definite D call. Germline V lookup: CDR1 SQVTM, CDR2 ANQGSEA. The CDR3 has 12 amino acids. V lost 4 bases to trimming and J lost 5 bases, with 9 bases between them. The CDR3 coding sequence is TGCAGCGTTGGTGCTAGTCAAAACATTCAGTACTTC. Translating it yields CSVGASQNIQYF.

V is TRBV4-1 and J is TRBJ2-3, with TRBD1 as a possible D gene (5 bases). This CDR3 spans 14 amino acids. Trimming left V 0 bases short and J 6 bases short, with 10 bases between. In germline, CDR1 is MGHRA, CDR2 YSYEKL. As DNA, the CDR3 is TGCGCCAGCAGCCAAGATTGGGCAGGGGATACGCAGTATTTT. It codes for CASSQDWAGDTQYF.

This clonotype was observed once. One junction end does not reproduce the germline sequence, and a read error may be involved. The chain has TRBV12-3 or TRBV12-4 and TRBJ2-3; a possible D gene is TRBD1 (6 bases). This CDR3 is 16 amino acids long. CDR3 region: CAGSSGTSGTPDTQYF. The CDR3 region has the DNA TGTGCCGGCAGTTCCGGGACATCGGGTACCCCAGATACGCAGTATTTT.

V is TRBV18 and J is TRBJ2-7; a possible D gene is TRBD1 (6 bases). The CDR3 extends over 15 amino acids. V lost 6 bases to trimming and J lost 0 bases, with 15 bases between them. The germline V gene encodes CDR1 KGHSH and CDR2 LQKENI. The CDR3 spells CASSNGDRSSYEQYF. Here the CDR3 DNA reads TGTGCCAGCTCCAATGGAGACAGGTCCTCCTACGAGCAGTACTTC.

The chain carries TRBV18 and TRBJ2-5; weak D call: TRBD2 (7 bases). Trimming removed 8 bases from V and 4 bases from J, with 14 bases in between. The CDR3 loop spans 13 amino acids. Germline V CDR1 and CDR2: KGHSH, LQKENI. CDR3 bases: TGTGCCAGCGCAGGCGGGGGCGGAGAGACCCAGTACTTC. Protein: CASAGGGGETQYF.

Only a few counts were recorded for this clonotype. The DNA of the CDR3 is TGTGCCAGCAGCGCATCTAGCGGGGGGGCCGAAGAGACCCAGTACTTC. This codes for CASSASSGGAEETQYF. V gene TRBV9 combines with J gene TRBJ2-5; 12 bases match TRBD2. With V trimmed by 3 bases and J by 3 bases, 6 bases remained unmatched. Germline CDR1 SGDLS, CDR2 YYNGEE. This CDR3 is 16 amino acids long.

The genes are TRBV12-3 or TRBV12-4 and TRBJ2-3, with a possible D match to TRBD1 (6 bases). The CDR3 contains 14 residues. V was trimmed by 6 bases and J by 1 base, leaving 11 bases between them. The CDR3 spells CASSKRTGTDTQYF. CDR3 coding DNA: TGTGCCAGCAGCAAAAGGACAGGCACAGATACGCAGTATTTT.

The chain joins TRBV12-3 or TRBV12-4 to TRBJ2-3; TRBD2 matches at 7 bases. The CDR3 contains 14 residues. J was trimmed by 1 base and V by 5 bases; bases with no gene match: 3. CDR3 loop: CASSGLVGTDTQYF. The DNA for the CDR3 is TGTGCCAGCAGTGGACTAGTGGGCACAGATACGCAGTATTTT.

The V call is TRBV24-1, the J call TRBJ2-3, with TRBD1 matching over 9 bases. V shed 7 bases, J shed 3 bases, and the junction held 7 bases outside the gene matches. The CDR3 consists of 15 residues. CDR1 is KGHDR, CDR2 SFDVKD, per germline. The CDR3 DNA reads as TGTGCCACCAGCCCGGGACAGGGCAAAACAGATACGCAGTATTTT. This translates into CATSPGQGKTDTQYF.

This clonotype has only a few counts. The V and J genes are TRBV7-2 and TRBJ1-2; D may be TRBD1 (6 bases). The CDR3 is made up of 14 amino acids. CDR1 is SGHTA and CDR2 is FQGNSA in the germline V gene. V shed 2 bases and J shed 10 bases, with 17 bases lying between them. The chain's CDR3 is CASSLRGPQGVYTF. In DNA form, the CDR3 reads TGTGCCAGCAGCTTACGCGGCCCACAGGGTGTCTACACCTTC.

This clonotype was observed many times. The chain couples TRBV14 to TRBJ2-7; tentatively, D is TRBD2 (6 bases). Trimming stripped 0 bases from V and 0 bases from J, with 33 bases between. The germline CDR1 and CDR2 sequences are SGHDN and FVKESK. The CDR3 is 23 residues long. CDR3 nucleotide sequence: TGTGCCAGCAGCCAAGATGGGATAAGATTCTCTGTGGGACTCCCGTCCTTCTCCTACGAGCAGTACTTC. This gives the protein CASSQDGIRFSVGLPSFSYEQYF.

This clonotype was observed a few times. At one boundary the junction diverges from the germline segment, which might be a read error. This chain links TRBV6-2 or TRBV6-3 with TRBJ2-2, with 8 nucleotides matching TRBD1. Germline V gives CDR1 MNHEY, CDR2 SVGEGT. The CDR3 runs 16 residues. CDR3 in amino acids: CASSSTRTGSTGELFF. In nucleotides, the CDR3 is TGTGCCAGCAGCTCAACCCGGACAGGGAGCACCGGGGAACTGTTTTTT.

On this clonotype: The junction departs from germline at one end; a sequencing error may be responsible. V usage is TRBV7-8 and J usage is TRBJ1-6, with unresolved D. This CDR3 is 12 amino acids long. Germline CDR1 is SGHVS and CDR2 is FQNEAQ. The CDR3 loop is CASSLAGSPLHF. Written as DNA, the CDR3 is TGTGCCAGCAGCCTAGCTGGTTCACCCCTCCACTTT.

This clonotype turned up a few times. The J gene is TRBJ2-1, the V gene TRBV20-1, with TRBD1 matching 7 bases. The CDR3 covers 13 residues. Germline V gives CDR1 DFQATT, CDR2 SNEGSKA (reference sequence). The ends lost 1 base at V and 12 bases at J; junction bases unmatched: 9. For the CDR3, the DNA is TGCAGTGCTAGAGTACAGGGGTGGGATGGGCAGTTCTTC. Its translation: CSARVQGWDGQFF.

This clonotype was seen a handful of times. One junction end disagrees with the germline gene, perhaps due to a read error. This chain links TRBV2 with TRBJ2-2, with D perhaps given as TRBD1 or TRBD2 (5 bases each). The CDR3 runs 16 residues. Germline V CDR1 and CDR2: SNHLY, FYNNEI. CDR3 sequence reads: CAGSETGPINTGELFF. CDR3 nucleotide sequence: TGTGCCGGCAGTGAAACGGGACCGATTAACACCGGGGAGCTGTTTTTT.